This T cell receptor (beta chain) is from a study of tumor and adjacent non-tumor tissue in lung cancer. Study overall: Patients comprised roughly 12 adenocarcinoma, a couple of squamous cell carcinoma and 1 small cell lung cancer. Findings of the study overall: Compared with tumor, normal lung showed significantly lower TCR diversity. In normal lung, the top 100 clones were significantly more dominant than in tumor.

The V and J ends lost 2 bases and 9 bases, in that order; junction bases with no gene match: 11. CDR3 length: 16 amino acids. Comment on this clonotype: As yet, its antigen is unknown.

The template was RNA from unsorted bulk tissue. More than 3 cm separated this lung sample from the edge of the tumor. TCRbeta libraries were built with three rounds of nested PCR, modified from ARM-PCR. TCRdb used MiXCR to reprocess the multiplex PCR reads, holding one entry per CDR3 protein. The sample carries 80,000 or so distinct CDR3 sequences, approximately 78% recorded once. The TCR sequence derives from a man between 60 and 70 years old with non-small cell lung cancer. This chain links TRBV12-3 or TRBV12-4 with TRBJ2-2, with 8 nucleotides matching TRBD1. Input material: distant non-tumor lung tissue. CDR3 loop: CASSLWGQDTSRELFF. The DNA of the CDR3 is TGTGCCAGCAGTTTATGGGGACAGGATACGTCCCGGGAGCTGTTTTTT.